This T cell receptor (beta chain) was recovered during a study of blood T cell repertoires in COVID-19. Whole-study context: Sites across the United States, Italy and Spain contributed samples from acute and convalescent COVID-19. PBMCs, B-cell-depleted T cells, or T cells provided the cDNA or gDNA that made up the material.

As handled by the study authors: Estimation of nucleated cell counts relied on the amplification of reference gene primers. The method was immunoSEQ multiplex PCR; TCRdb's version includes in-frame clones alone and lacks a portion of them. V, J and clone size reflect that table, while D and trimming were determined from the DNA. The data contain roughly 140,000 clones, over 75% of them singletons. This CDR3 is 15 amino acids long. The germline CDR1 and CDR2 sequences are MNHGY and SAAAGT. After removal of 2 bases from V and 3 bases from J, the junction contained 5 bases not matched to a gene. This sequence joins TRBV6-8 and TRBJ2-7; 9 nucleotides agree with TRBD1. Input material: peripheral blood. The clonotype originates from a woman aged 35 to 49 with acute or convalescent COVID-19. CDR3 DNA: TGTGCCAGCAGTTACCGACGGGACAGGGTCTACGAGCAGTACTTC. Translation gives CASSYRRDRVYEQYF.